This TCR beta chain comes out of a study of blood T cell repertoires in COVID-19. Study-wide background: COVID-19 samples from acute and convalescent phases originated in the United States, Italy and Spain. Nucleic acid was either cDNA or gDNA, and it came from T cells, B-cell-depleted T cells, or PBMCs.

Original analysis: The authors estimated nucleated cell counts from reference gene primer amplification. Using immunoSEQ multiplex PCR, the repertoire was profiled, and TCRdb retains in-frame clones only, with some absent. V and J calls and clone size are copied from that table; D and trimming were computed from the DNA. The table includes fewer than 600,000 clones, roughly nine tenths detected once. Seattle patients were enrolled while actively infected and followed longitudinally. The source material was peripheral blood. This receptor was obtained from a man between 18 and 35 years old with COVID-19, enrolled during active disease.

DNA for the CDR3: TGTGCCAGCAAAGCAACCGGGGGGAAAAGCTACGAGCAGTACTTC. Translating gives CASKATGGKSYEQYF. This sequence joins TRBV11-3 and TRBJ2-7; 7 bases line up with TRBD2. Germline V gene data show CDR1 as SGHNT and CDR2 as YENEEA. The V gene end was trimmed by 7 bases and the J gene end by 3 bases; junction bases not matched to a gene: 12. This CDR3 spans 15 amino acids. Drawing the rest from reference TRBV11-3 and TRBJ2-7, the complete variable domain is EAGVVQSPRYKIIEKKQPVAFWCNPISGHNTLYWYLQNLGQGPELLIRYENEEAVDDSQLPKDRFSAERLKGVDSTLKIQPAELGDSAVYLCASKATGGKSYEQYFGPGTRLTVT.